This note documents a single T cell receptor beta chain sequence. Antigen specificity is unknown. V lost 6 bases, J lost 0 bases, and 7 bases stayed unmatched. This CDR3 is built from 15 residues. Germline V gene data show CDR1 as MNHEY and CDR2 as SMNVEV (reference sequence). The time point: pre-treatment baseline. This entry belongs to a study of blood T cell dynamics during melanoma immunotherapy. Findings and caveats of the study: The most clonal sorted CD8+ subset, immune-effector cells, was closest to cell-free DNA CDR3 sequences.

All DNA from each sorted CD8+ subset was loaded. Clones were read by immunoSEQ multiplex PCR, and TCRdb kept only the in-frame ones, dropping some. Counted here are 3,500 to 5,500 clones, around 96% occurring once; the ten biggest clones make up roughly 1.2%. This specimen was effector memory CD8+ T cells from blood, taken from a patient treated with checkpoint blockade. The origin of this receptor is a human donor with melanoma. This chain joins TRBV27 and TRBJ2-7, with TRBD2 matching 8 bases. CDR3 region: CASRGGGGPSYEQYF. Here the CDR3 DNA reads TGTGCCAGCAGGGGGGGCGGGGGGCCCTCCTACGAGCAGTACTTC.